The entry below gives a single TCR beta chain sequence along with its context. Its target is unknown. The data stem from a study of cytomegalovirus exposure and HLA in healthy donors. Study-level points and caveats: Generally TCR sequences proved uncommon, though certain public TCRs appeared in numerous donors. The study flagged some 180 TCR beta chains as cytomegalovirus-associated.

PCR employed 60 Vbeta and 13 Jbeta primers. The data were produced by immunoSEQ multiplex PCR, yet TCRdb's version contains in-frame clones alone and is incomplete. Of 95,000 to 110,000 clones in the sample, around 79% were seen once. The ends were cut back, 7 bases at V and 5 bases at J, with 9 bases in the middle. The CDR3 extends over 12 amino acids. CDR1 and CDR2 from the germline V gene are MDHEN and SYDVKM. The chain uses TRBV28 and TRBJ2-4; D is perhaps TRBD1 (6 bases). The TCR sequence derives from a man between 45 and 60 years old in good health and CMV-seropositive. The material sequenced was PBMCs. The DNA of the CDR3 is TGTGCCAGCAACCGACAGGAAAACATTCAGTACTTC. Protein: CASNRQENIQYF.